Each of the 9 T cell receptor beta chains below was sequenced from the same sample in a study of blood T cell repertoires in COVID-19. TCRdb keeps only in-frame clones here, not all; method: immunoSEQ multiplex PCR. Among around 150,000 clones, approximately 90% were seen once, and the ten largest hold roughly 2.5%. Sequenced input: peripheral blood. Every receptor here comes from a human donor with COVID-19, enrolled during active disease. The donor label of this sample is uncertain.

CDR3 in amino acids: CASSLGGSPGAFF. DNA for the CDR3: TGTGCCAGCAGTTTAGGGGGCAGTCCGGGCGCTTTCTTT. The rearrangement uses TRBV12-3 or TRBV12-4 and TRBJ1-1, with D perhaps TRBD1 (5 bases). V shed 1 base and J shed 11 bases, with 14 bases lying between them. This CDR3 has 13 residues.

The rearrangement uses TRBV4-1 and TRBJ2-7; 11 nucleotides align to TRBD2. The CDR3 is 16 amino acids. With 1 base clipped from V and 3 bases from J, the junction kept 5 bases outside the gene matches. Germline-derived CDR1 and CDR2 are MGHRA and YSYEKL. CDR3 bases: TGCGCCAGCAGCCAAGGACTAGCGGGGCAGAACTACGAGCAGTACTTC. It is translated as CASSQGLAGQNYEQYF.

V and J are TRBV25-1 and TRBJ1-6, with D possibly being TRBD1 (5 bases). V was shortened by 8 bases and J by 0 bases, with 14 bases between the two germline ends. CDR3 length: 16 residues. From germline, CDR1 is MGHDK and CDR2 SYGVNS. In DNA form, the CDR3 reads TGTGCCAGCCGGGGGAGTTCTAGCTCCTATAATTCACCCCTCCACTTT. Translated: CASRGSSSSYNSPLHF.

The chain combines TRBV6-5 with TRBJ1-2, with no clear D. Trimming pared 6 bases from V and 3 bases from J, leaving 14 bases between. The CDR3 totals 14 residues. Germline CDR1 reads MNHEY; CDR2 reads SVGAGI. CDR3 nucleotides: TGTGCCAGCAGCCGGCCTGGAGGCGACTATGGCTACACCTTC. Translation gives CASSRPGGDYGYTF.

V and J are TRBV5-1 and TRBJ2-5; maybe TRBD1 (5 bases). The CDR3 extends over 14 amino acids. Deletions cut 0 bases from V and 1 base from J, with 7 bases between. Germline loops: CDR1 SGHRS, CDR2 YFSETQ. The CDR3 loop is CASSLEQAQETQYF. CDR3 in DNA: TGCGCCAGCAGCTTGGAACAGGCCCAAGAGACCCAGTACTTC.

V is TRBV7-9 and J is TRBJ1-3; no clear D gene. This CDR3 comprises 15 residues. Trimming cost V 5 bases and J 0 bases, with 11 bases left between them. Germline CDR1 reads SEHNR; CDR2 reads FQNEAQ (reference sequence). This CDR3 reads CASSPQSTSGNTIYF. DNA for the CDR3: TGTGCCAGCAGCCCCCAATCTACCTCTGGAAACACCATATATTTT.

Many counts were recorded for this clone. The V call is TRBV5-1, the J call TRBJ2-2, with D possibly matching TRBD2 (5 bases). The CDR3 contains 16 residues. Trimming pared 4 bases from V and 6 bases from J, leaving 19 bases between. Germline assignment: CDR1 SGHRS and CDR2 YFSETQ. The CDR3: CASSVLTGKRPGELFF. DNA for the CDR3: TGCGCCAGCAGCGTCTTGACCGGGAAAAGGCCCGGGGAGCTGTTTTTT. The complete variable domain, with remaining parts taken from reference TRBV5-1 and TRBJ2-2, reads KAGVTQTPRYLIKTRGQQVTLSCSPISGHRSVSWYQQTPGQGLQFLFEYFSETQRNKGNFPGRFSGRQFSNSRSEMNVSTLELGDSALYLCASSVLTGKRPGELFFGEGSRLTVL.

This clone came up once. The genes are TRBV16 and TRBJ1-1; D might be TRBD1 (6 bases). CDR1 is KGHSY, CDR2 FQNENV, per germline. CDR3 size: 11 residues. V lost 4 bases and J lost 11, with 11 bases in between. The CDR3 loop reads CASSRRGAAFF. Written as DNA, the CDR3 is TGTGCCAGCAGCCGGCGGGGGGCGGCTTTCTTT.

The CDR3 sequence: CASREHFGNIQYF. CDR3 bases: TGTGCCAGCCGGGAGCATTTTGGAAACATTCAGTACTTC. The gene calls are TRBV6-5 and TRBJ2-4; D possibly corresponds to TRBD2 (6 bases). The CDR3 consists of 13 residues. Trimming stripped 8 bases from V and 6 bases from J, with 14 bases between. Germline loops: CDR1 MNHEY, CDR2 SVGAGI.